One TCR beta chain is described in this entry. A second PCR of roughly 7 to 11 cycles used a sample-barcoded 5' primer and a J-beta primer mix. TCRdb passed the 5' RACE reads through MiXCR, listing each CDR3 protein once. The sample yields around 1,500,000 distinct CDR3 sequences, 35% to 45% seen once. Germline CDR1 and CDR2: MNHNS and SASEGT. The V gene end was trimmed by 6 bases and the J gene end by 3 bases; junction bases not matched to a gene: 6. CDR3 length equals 15 residues. This sample stems from a study of blood T cells in healthy people across ages. The clonotype originates from a woman aged 18-29 years in good health. J is TRBJ2-3 and V is TRBV6-1, with TRBD2 identical over 10 bases. The specimen was blood. CDR3 coding DNA: TGTGCCAGCAGAGGGGGACTAGCGCGGACAGATACGCAGTATTTT. This codes for CASRGGLARTDTQYF.